This T cell receptor (beta chain) is from a study of CD8 T cells in ankylosing spondylitis. Overall study results and limits: The study looked at matched synovial fluid samples from ankylosing spondylitis patients. Disease-linked clones were reported to be significantly enriched there. Disease-linked clones displayed a CD8+ phenotype and appeared relatively rarely in peripheral blood. It appeared that ankylosing spondylitis blood was characterized by a TCR beta motif of about 8 highly homologous variants.

In its sample, this clonotype was seen many times. Its antigen is unidentified. V lost 6 bases and J 4 bases, leaving 7 bases between the germline ends. The CDR3 consists of 12 residues. Germline V CDR1 and CDR2: MNHEY, SVGAGI. TCRdb analysed the 5' RACE reads with MiXCR anew, one entry per CDR3 protein. Here the sample spans around 120,000 distinct CDR3 sequences, roughly an eighth being singletons. The TCR sequence derives from a female donor with ankylosing spondylitis or in good health (not recorded which). The chain combines TRBV6-5 with TRBJ2-1; D is unresolved. Sequenced input: blood, either unsorted or a sorted T cell fraction (not recorded which). This chain's CDR3 is CASSKGYNEQFF. CDR3 nucleotide sequence: TGTGCCAGCAGCAAAGGGTACAATGAGCAGTTCTTC.